These 6 T cell receptor beta chains came from one sample sequenced in a study of Ad26.COV2.S vaccination and SARS-CoV-2 variants. The table came from immunoSEQ multiplex PCR; TCRdb's copy has only in-frame clones and leaves some out. The sample lists around 450,000 clones, approximately 92% seen once, with over 2% in the top ten. Treatment meaning: 19 received Ad26.COV2.S at low or high dose, single or two shots; roughly five received placebo; per-sample allocation not given. Samples came from day 63 after the first vaccine or placebo injection. The material sequenced was peripheral blood, taken in a trial of Ad26.COV2.S vaccine versus placebo. These receptor sequences come from a person aged 18 to 59 who received the Ad26.COV2.S COVID-19 vaccine or a placebo.

The V gene is TRBV7-2, the J gene TRBJ2-7, with 11 bases fitting TRBD1. Unmatched junction bases numbered 9, after V lost 5 bases and J lost 9 bases. Germline CDR1 and CDR2: SGHTA and FQGNSA. The CDR3 is made up of 14 amino acids. CDR3: CASSNLGQGERQYF. The DNA of the CDR3 is TGTGCCAGCAGCAACTTGGGACAGGGGGAAAGGCAGTACTTC.

This clone appeared once. The chain is built from TRBV7-9 and TRBJ2-5, with 8 bases matching TRBD2. The CDR3 loop spans 19 amino acids. CDR1 and CDR2 from the germline V gene are SEHNR and FQNEAQ (reference sequence). V dropped 8 bases and J dropped 1; count of bases not matched to a gene: 21. This CDR3 reads CASVRAAGAHTSGQETQYF. In DNA, the CDR3 is TGTGCCAGCGTCCGGGCCGCCGGGGCTCATACTAGCGGCCAAGAGACCCAGTACTTC.

This chain joins TRBV18 and TRBJ2-3; D ambiguous. The CDR3 extends over 13 amino acids. Trimming stripped 2 bases from V and 2 bases from J, with 5 bases between. Germline lookup yields CDR1 KGHSH and CDR2 LQKENI. DNA for the CDR3: TGTGCCAGCTCACCATCACTCACAGATACGCAGTATTTT. It codes for CASSPSLTDTQYF. The full variable domain, its missing parts supplied by reference TRBV18 and TRBJ2-3, is NAGVMQNPRHLVRRRGQEARLRCSPMKGHSHVYWYRQLPEEGLKFMVYLQKENIIDESGMPKERFSAEFPKEGPSILRIQQVVRGDSAAYFCASSPSLTDTQYFGPGTRLTVL.

This clone was counted once. The rearrangement links TRBV7-9 to TRBJ1-4; D gene ambiguous. Germline CDR1 SEHNR, CDR2 FQNEAQ (reference sequence). The CDR3 extends over 14 amino acids. V lost 8 bases, J lost 6 bases, and 16 bases lay in between. CDR3 nucleotide sequence: TGTGCCAGCTTCGACTCGGGTAGAGATGAAAAACTGTTTTTT. It is translated as CASFDSGRDEKLFF.

Only one count was recorded for this clone. The chain combines TRBV18 with TRBJ2-7; 10 bases line up with TRBD1. V lost 5 bases, J lost 3 bases, and 4 bases stayed unmatched. This CDR3 region has 14 residues. From germline, CDR1 is KGHSH and CDR2 LQKENI. CDR3 in amino acids: CASSIGTGDYEQYV. CDR3 DNA: TGTGCCAGCTCAATCGGGACAGGGGACTACGAGCAGTACGTC.

This clone was picked up a small number of times. V usage is TRBV7-9 and J usage is TRBJ2-2; 8 bases are shared with TRBD1. The V gene's germline CDR1 is SEHNR and CDR2 FQNEAQ (reference sequence). V lost 3 bases to trimming and J lost 3 bases; unmatched junction nucleotides: 3. The CDR3 runs 15 residues. The CDR3 DNA reads TGTGCCAGCAGCTTCTTGACAGGGGACACCGGGGAGCTGTTTTTT. Amino acids: CASSFLTGDTGELFF.